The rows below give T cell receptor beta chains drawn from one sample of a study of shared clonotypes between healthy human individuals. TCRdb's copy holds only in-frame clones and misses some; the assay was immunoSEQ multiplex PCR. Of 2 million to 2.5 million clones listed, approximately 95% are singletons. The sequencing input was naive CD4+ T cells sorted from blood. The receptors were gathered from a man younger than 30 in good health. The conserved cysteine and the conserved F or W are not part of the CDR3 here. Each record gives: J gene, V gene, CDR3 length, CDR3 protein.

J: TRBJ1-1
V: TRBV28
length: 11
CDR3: ASSRPANTEAF

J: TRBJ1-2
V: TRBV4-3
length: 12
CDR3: ASSHVSGGGGYT

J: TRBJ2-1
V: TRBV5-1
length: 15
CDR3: ASSLDSGPGGRGEQF

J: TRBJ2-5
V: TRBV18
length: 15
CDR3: ASSPRTSGKHQETQY

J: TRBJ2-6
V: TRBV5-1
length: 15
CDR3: ASSWGDPPSGANVLT

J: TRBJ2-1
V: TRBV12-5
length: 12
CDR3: ASGLRDRANEQF

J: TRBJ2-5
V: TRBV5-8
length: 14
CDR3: ASSLGTGGFQKTQY

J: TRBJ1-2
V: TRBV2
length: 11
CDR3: ASSEDRSGGYT

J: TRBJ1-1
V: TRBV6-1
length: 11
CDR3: ASSEQGHTEAF

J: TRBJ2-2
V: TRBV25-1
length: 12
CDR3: ASSVGGYTGELF

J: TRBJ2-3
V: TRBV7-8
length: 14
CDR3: ASSPNGGLGTDTQY

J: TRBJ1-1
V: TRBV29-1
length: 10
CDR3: SVVMGATEAF

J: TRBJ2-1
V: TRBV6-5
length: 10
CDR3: ASSYSTHEQF

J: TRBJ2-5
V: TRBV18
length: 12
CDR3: ASSPGTVQETQY

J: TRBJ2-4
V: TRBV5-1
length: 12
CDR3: ASRIAGDKNIQY

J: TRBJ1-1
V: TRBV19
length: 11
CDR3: ASRAGLNTEAF

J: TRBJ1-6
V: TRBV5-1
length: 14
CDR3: ASSLYGNSYNSPLH

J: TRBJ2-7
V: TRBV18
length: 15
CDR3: ASSPDLGQGWGYEQY

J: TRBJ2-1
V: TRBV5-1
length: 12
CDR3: ASSGRDSGNEQF

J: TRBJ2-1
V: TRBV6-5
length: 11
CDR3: ASSPDRGTEQF

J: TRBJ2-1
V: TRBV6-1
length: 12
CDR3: ASSATDSYNEQF

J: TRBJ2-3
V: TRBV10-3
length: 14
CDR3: AISESRGLSTDTQY

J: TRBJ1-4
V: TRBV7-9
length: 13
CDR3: ASSVDRGIHEKLF

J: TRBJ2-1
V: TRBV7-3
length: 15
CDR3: ASSLGTGGLPYNEQF

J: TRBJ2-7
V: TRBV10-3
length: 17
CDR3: AISESVTGILAKSYEQY

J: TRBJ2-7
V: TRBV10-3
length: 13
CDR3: ATRPGTGVAYEQY

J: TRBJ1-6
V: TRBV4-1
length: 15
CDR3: ASSQVRGTSYNSPLH

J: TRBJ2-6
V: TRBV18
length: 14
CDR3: ASSPLPLSGANVLT

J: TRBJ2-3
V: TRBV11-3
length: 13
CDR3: ASSFTAESTDTQY

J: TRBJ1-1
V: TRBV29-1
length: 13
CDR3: SVDYPTGANTEAF

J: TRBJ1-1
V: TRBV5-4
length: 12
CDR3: ASSPDREYTEAF

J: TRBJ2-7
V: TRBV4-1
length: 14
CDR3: ASSPGLARDHYEQY

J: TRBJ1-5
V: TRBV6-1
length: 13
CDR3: ASSEAPGAGQPQH

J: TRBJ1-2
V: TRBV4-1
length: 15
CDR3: ASSQDRETGYGYGCT

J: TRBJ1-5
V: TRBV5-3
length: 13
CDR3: ARSLGGNSNQPQH

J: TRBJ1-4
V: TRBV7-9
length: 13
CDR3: ASSLAGTGGEKLF